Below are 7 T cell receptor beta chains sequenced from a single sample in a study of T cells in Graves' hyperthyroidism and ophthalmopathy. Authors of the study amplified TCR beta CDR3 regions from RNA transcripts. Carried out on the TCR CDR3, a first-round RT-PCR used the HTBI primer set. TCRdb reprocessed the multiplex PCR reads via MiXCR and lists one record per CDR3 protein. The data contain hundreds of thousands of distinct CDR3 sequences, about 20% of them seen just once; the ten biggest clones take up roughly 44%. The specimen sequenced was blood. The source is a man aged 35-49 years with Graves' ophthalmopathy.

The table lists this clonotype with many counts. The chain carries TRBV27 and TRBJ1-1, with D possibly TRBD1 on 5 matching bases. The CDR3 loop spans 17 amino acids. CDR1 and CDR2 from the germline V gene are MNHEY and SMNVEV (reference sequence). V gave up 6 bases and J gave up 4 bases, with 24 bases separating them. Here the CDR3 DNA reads TGTGCCAGCAGCCTGGGGCAGGGAGGGCGACGGGGCACTGAAGCTTTCTTT. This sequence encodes CASSLGQGGRRGTEAFF.

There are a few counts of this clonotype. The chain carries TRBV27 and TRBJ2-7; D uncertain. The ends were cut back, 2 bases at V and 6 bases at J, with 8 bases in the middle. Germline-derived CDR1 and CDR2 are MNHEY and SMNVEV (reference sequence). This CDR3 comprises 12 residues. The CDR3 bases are TGTGCCAGCAGTTTACTTGGGTTCGAGCAGTACTTC. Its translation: CASSLLGFEQYF.

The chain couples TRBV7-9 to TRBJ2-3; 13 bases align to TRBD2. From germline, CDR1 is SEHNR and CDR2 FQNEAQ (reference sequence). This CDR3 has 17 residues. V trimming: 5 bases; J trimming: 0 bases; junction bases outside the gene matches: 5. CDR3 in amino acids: CASSRLAGGRSTDTQYF. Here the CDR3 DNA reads TGTGCCAGCAGCCGACTAGCGGGAGGCCGTAGCACAGATACGCAGTATTTT.

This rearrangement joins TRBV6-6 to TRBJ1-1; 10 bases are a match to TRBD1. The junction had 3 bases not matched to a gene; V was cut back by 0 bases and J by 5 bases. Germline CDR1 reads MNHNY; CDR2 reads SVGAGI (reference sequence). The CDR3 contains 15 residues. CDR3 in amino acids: CASSYSGTGATEAFF. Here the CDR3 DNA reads TGTGCCAGCAGTTACTCCGGGACAGGGGCTACTGAAGCTTTCTTT.

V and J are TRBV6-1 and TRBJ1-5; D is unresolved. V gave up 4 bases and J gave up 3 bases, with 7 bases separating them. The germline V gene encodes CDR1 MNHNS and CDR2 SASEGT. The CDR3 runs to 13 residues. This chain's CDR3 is CASSASANQPQHF. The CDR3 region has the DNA TGTGCCAGCAGTGCCAGTGCCAATCAGCCCCAGCATTTT.

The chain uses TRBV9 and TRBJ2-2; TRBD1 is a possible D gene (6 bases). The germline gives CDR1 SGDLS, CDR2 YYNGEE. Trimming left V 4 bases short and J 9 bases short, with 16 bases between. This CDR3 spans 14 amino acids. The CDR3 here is CASSPQGRSWELFF. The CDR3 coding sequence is TGTGCCAGCAGCCCACAGGGACGGAGCTGGGAGCTGTTTTTT.

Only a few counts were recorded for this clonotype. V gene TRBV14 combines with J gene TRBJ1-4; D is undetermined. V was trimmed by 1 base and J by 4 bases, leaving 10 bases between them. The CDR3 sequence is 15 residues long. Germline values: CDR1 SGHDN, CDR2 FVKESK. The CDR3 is CASSQGGILNEKLFF. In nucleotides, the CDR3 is TGTGCCAGCAGCCAAGGAGGGATACTTAATGAAAAACTGTTTTTT.